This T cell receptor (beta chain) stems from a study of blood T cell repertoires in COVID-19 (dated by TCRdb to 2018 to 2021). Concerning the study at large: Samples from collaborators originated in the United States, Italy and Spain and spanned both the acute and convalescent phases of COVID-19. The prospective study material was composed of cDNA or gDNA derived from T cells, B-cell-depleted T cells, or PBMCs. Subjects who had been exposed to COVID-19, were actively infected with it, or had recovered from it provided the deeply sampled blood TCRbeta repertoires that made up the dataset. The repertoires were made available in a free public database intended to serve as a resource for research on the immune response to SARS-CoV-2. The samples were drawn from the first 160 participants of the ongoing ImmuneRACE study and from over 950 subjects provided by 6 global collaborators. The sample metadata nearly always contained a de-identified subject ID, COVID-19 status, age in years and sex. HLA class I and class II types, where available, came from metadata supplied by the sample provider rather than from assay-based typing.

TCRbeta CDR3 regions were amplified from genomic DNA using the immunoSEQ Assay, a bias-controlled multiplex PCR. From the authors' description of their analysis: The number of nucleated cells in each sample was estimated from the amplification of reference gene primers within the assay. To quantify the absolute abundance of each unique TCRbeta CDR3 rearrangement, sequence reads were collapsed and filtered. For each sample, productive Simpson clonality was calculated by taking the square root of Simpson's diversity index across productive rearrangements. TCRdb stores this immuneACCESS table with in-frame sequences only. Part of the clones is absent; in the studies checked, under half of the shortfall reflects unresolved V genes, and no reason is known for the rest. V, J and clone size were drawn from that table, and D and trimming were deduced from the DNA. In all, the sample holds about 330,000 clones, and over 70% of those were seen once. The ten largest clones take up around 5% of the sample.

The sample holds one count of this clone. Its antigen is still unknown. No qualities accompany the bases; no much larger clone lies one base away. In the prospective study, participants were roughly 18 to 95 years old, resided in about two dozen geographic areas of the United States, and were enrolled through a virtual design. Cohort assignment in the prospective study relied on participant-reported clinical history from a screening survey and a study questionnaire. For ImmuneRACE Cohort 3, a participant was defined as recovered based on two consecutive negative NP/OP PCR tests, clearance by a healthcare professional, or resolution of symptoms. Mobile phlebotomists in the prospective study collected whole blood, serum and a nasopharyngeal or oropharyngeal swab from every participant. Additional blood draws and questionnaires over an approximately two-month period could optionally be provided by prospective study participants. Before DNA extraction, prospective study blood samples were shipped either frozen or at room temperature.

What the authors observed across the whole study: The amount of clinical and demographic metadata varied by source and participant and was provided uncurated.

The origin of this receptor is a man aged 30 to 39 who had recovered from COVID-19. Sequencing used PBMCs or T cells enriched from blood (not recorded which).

The DNA sequence reads TGTGCCAGCAGCCCCGGGACAGCTGAAGCTTTCTTT. It is translated as CASSPGTAEAFF. In this chain, TRBV4-2 is recombined with TRBJ1-1; TRBD1 agrees with 7 junctional bases. Unmatched junction bases come to 2, with V trimmed by 4 bases and J by 6 bases. CDR1 and CDR2 are read off the germline V gene as LGHNA and YNFKEQ. Spanning cysteine to phenylalanine, the CDR3 consists of 12 amino acids. Only the CDR3 portion is preserved as DNA: 36 bases, with reading frame beginning at the first base.